This note documents a single T cell receptor beta chain sequence. What it binds is unknown. This record belongs to a study of T cell repertoires in ileal Crohn's disease. Study at large: Median disease duration was nearly eight years; 35% to 45% smoked at surgery. Study observations and caveats: Clonality above 26.8% at surgery always came with endoscopic recurrence.

Adults with ileal or ileocolonic Crohn's disease and an indication for resection were eligible. V was pared by 10 bases and J by 0 bases, with 11 bases between. CDR1 SGDLS and CDR2 YYNGEE come from the germline V gene. The CDR3 totals 13 residues. Produced via immunoSEQ multiplex PCR; TCRdb's table is partial and in-frame only. The sample records more than 25,000 clones, 80% being singletons. Sequenced input: ileal tissue. This chain links TRBV9 with TRBJ2-1; no reliable D call. The source of this sequence is an adult with Crohn's disease. CDR3 protein: CAGWWSSYNEQFF. The CDR3, as DNA: TGTGCCGGGTGGTGGAGCTCCTACAATGAGCAGTTCTTC.